This T cell receptor beta chain was captured by sequencing in a study of blood T cell repertoires in COVID-19 (dated by TCRdb to 2018 to 2021). Regarding the study in general: The collaborator samples originated in the United States, Italy and Spain and spanned the acute and convalescent phases of COVID-19. The sample metadata nearly always contained a de-identified subject ID, COVID-19 status, age in years and sex. The repertoires were released in a freely available public database meant as a resource for research on the immune response to SARS-CoV-2. Samples were obtained from the ongoing ImmuneRACE study (first 160 participants) and from approximately 1,200 subjects provided by 6 global collaborators. Where HLA class I and class II types were available, the types were taken from metadata supplied by the sample provider, not from assay-based typing. The prospective study material was composed of cDNA or gDNA derived from T cells, B-cell-depleted T cells, or PBMCs. The dataset comprised deeply sampled blood TCRbeta repertoires from subjects exposed to, actively infected with, or recovered from COVID-19.

The immunoSEQ Assay, a bias-controlled multiplex PCR, was used to amplify TCRbeta CDR3 regions from genomic DNA. As for the original processing: Within the assay, amplification of reference gene primers was used to estimate how many nucleated cells each sample contained. To quantify the absolute abundance of each unique TCRbeta CDR3 rearrangement, sequence reads were collapsed and filtered. For each sample, productive Simpson clonality was calculated as the square root of Simpson's diversity index across productive rearrangements. Drawn from immuneACCESS, this table holds only the in-frame rearrangements with V and J called that TCRdb kept. Clones are partly lost; checked studies trace under half to an unresolved V gene and leave the rest unexplained. The V and J calls and the clone size are those of that table, but D and trimming were determined from the DNA. The sample contains over 200,000 clones, 85% to 90% of them found a single time. Roughly 2.7% of the sample belongs to the ten largest clones.

Concerning this clone itself: The antigen this receptor binds is unknown. Base qualities are missing; no much larger clone stands one base away.

The junction carries 7 bases between V and J, which are trimmed by 2 bases and 1 base respectively. There are 14 amino acids in the CDR3, from cysteine to phenylalanine inclusive. The entry retains the CDR3 DNA only, 42 bases that are in frame from base 1. For CDR1 and CDR2, the germline V gene (reference sequence) lists SGHNT and YYREEE. Beyond this particular receptor, the publication reports: The amount of clinical and demographic metadata varied by source and participant and was provided uncurated.

One collaborating source in Seattle enrolled patients while the patients were actively infected and followed the patients over time throughout the course of disease. Collaborating institutions collected whole blood in K2EDTA tubes following their own protocols. For TCRbeta analysis, collaborator samples were shipped as frozen whole blood, as isolated PBMCs, or as DNA extracted from either sample type. The sample consisted of peripheral blood. The sequence derives from a man aged 25-45 years with COVID-19, enrolled during active disease. The chain was built from TRBV5-4 and TRBJ2-1; confidence is insufficient to name the D gene. The DNA is as follows: TGTGCCAGCAGCTTAAGCGCATCCTACAATGAGCAGTTCTTC. Translation gives CASSLSASYNEQFF.